One and the same sample provided the 19 T cell receptor beta chains below, sequenced in a study of CD4 and CD8 cells across lung adenocarcinoma regions (dated by TCRdb to about 2018). The method was PCR. Sequenced on a HiSeq X Ten. TCRdb passed the public sequencing reads through fastp at Q25 and MiXCR, retaining productive beta sequences. Each entry is one CDR3 protein sequence, shown with its most common DNA and genes. The sample data list about 8,200 distinct CDR3 sequences, and 53% of these were observed just once. The ten largest clones take up 95% to 97% of the sample. What was sequenced was CD8+ T cells from the center of a lung tumor. Read against the paper, the sample's cell subset or site label means: tumor center region. All receptors come from a male donor with lung adenocarcinoma. The CD4 and CD8 labels of this study may be unreliable.

The V and J genes are TRBV3-1 and TRBJ2-1; D is undetermined. The CDR3 is 11 amino acids. Germline-derived CDR1 and CDR2 are LGHDT and YNNKEL (reference sequence). V shed 5 bases and J shed 11 bases, with 10 bases lying between them. The CDR3 loop is CASSELEKQFF. The CDR3 DNA sequence: TGTGCCAGCAGCGAATTAGAAAAGCAGTTCTTC.

This sequence joins TRBV6-1 and TRBJ2-3, with 11 bases that match TRBD1. Germline-derived CDR1 and CDR2 are MNHNS and SASEGT. After removal of 1 base from V and 5 bases from J, the junction contained 8 bases not matched to a gene. The CDR3 loop spans 17 amino acids. The CDR3 coding sequence is TGTGCCAGCAGTGAAGAAGTGGGGACAGGGGGAAGAGATACGCAGTATTTT. It encodes CASSEEVGTGGRDTQYF.

This clonotype was seen just once. The chain joins TRBV10-3 to TRBJ2-2; D unclear. The length of the CDR3 is 16 residues. Trimming removed 10 bases from V and 4 bases from J, with 22 bases in between. The V gene's germline CDR1 is ENHRY and CDR2 SYGVKD. The CDR3 sequence is CATSSRPKGITGELFF. The CDR3 bases are TGTGCCACCTCCTCTCGGCCAAAGGGTATCACCGGGGAGCTGTTTTTT.

This chain joins TRBV6-5 and TRBJ2-5; no clear D gene. The CDR3 consists of 20 residues. CDR1 MNHEY and CDR2 SVGAGI come from the germline V gene. Trimming shortened V by 2 bases and J by 3 bases, and 28 bases separated the two germline ends. The CDR3 loop reads CASSYHWVFPSVSFEETQYF. As DNA, the CDR3 is TGTGCCAGCAGTTACCATTGGGTTTTCCCGAGTGTCTCCTTTGAAGAGACCCAGTACTTC.

The chain uses TRBV10-3 and TRBJ2-2; D gene unclear. The V gene lost 10 bases and the J gene lost 5 bases, with 14 bases spanning the gap. Germline loops: CDR1 ENHRY, CDR2 SYGVKD. This CDR3 is built from 13 residues. The CDR3 DNA follows: TGTGCCACAAACTCCTGGGAAACCGGGGAGCTGTTTTTT. This encodes CATNSWETGELFF.

The chain couples TRBV6-5 to TRBJ2-3, with 7 positions matching TRBD2. The junction had 9 bases not matched to a gene; V was cut back by 2 bases and J by 4 bases. Germline CDR1 and CDR2: MNHEY and SVGAGI. There are 16 residues in the CDR3. The CDR3 DNA sequence: TGTGCCAGCAGTTACAGTGGTGCGGGAGACGCAGATACGCAGTATTTT. It is translated as CASSYSGAGDADTQYF.

About this clonotype itself: At one of its ends the junction is not consistent with the germline gene, which may arise from a read error. The chain uses TRBV10-1 and TRBJ1-1, with TRBD1 matching 7 bases. Per the germline V gene, CDR1 is WNHNN and CDR2 is SYGVQD (reference sequence). This CDR3 is built from 14 residues. The CDR3 coding sequence is TGCGCCAGCACTCGGGACAGCACGAACACTGAAGCCTCCTTT. It translates to CASTRDSTNTEASF.

This clonotype was recorded a few times. The CDR3: CASSYTRGKAETQYF. The CDR3 DNA reads TGTGCCAGCAGTTATACCAGGGGGAAGGCGGAGACCCAGTACTTC. The chain couples TRBV6-5 to TRBJ2-5; TRBD1 aligns across 7 bases. Per the germline V gene, CDR1 is MNHEY and CDR2 is SVGAGI. The CDR3 has 15 amino acids. V lost 3 bases and J lost 5; bases outside the gene matches: 9.

The chain joins TRBV27 to TRBJ2-1, with TRBD2 identical over 10 bases. Germline trimming cut 6 bases from V and 0 bases from J; bases unmatched to any gene: 8. CDR1 is MNHEY, CDR2 SMNVEV, per germline (reference sequence). The CDR3 is 17 amino acids. CDR3: CASSAGLAISSYNEQFF. The CDR3 DNA follows: TGTGCCAGCAGCGCGGGACTAGCGATTAGCTCCTACAATGAGCAGTTCTTC.

This clonotype was picked up many times. The chain carries TRBV6-1 and TRBJ2-1; 7 bases line up with TRBD1. The junction had 2 bases not matched to a gene; V was cut back by 4 bases and J by 5 bases. This CDR3 comprises 13 residues. Germline loops: CDR1 MNHNS, CDR2 SASEGT. CDR3 loop: CASSVDRNNEQFF. CDR3 in DNA: TGTGCCAGCAGTGTGGACAGGAACAATGAGCAGTTCTTC.

The chain uses TRBV27 and TRBJ2-1, with a possible D match to TRBD2 (5 bases). Trimming shortened V by 6 bases and J by 8 bases, and 14 bases separated the two germline ends. The CDR3 sequence is 13 residues long. Germline V gives CDR1 MNHEY, CDR2 SMNVEV (reference sequence). The CDR3 protein is CASRRRGSDEQFF. The DNA for the CDR3 is TGTGCCAGCAGACGTCGGGGTTCGGATGAGCAGTTCTTC.

This clonotype was found many times. The rearrangement joins TRBV25-1 to TRBJ1-2, with 7 nucleotides matching TRBD1. Germline trimming cut 7 bases from V and 4 bases from J; bases unmatched to any gene: 15. Germline CDR1 is MGHDK and CDR2 is SYGVNS. The CDR3 is made up of 16 amino acids. The CDR3, as DNA: TGTGCCAGCAAGGGAGGGGGCGTGGGTAAAAGCTATGGCTACACCTTC. Its protein product is CASKGGGVGKSYGYTF.

The chain recombines TRBV7-2 with TRBJ2-2; 10 bases align to TRBD1. V shed 1 base, J shed 2 bases, and the junction held 7 bases outside the gene matches. The length of the CDR3 is 18 residues. CDR1 is SGHTA, CDR2 FQGNSA, per germline. The CDR3 sequence is CASSLVRDRGFNTGELFF. The CDR3 DNA is TGTGCCAGCAGCTTAGTTAGGGACAGGGGTTTCAACACCGGGGAGCTGTTTTTT. Together with reference TRBV7-2 and TRBJ2-2, the CDR3 gives the full variable domain: GAGVSQSPSNKVTEKGKDVELRCDPISGHTALYWYRQSLGQGLEFLIYFQGNSAPDKSGLPSDRFSAERTGGSVSTLTIQRTQQEDSAVYLCASSLVRDRGFNTGELFFGEGSRLTVL.

The sample holds one count of this clonotype. V is TRBV6-5 and J is TRBJ2-3; no reliable D call. CDR3 size: 13 residues. V lost 1 base, J lost 1 base, and 3 bases lay in between. Germline V CDR1 and CDR2: MNHEY, SVGAGI. Here the CDR3 reads CASSYFRTDTQYF. In nucleotides, the CDR3 is TGTGCCAGCAGTTACTTCCGCACAGATACGCAGTATTTT.

This clonotype was observed a few times. The chain couples TRBV6-1 to TRBJ1-2; maybe TRBD1 (6 bases). This CDR3 contains 16 residues. Trimming shortened V by 0 bases and J by 5 bases, and 16 bases separated the two germline ends. Germline CDR1 MNHNS, CDR2 SASEGT. The CDR3 is CASSEARQGYGYGYTF. For the CDR3, the DNA is TGTGCCAGCAGTGAAGCGCGGCAGGGGTATGGGTATGGCTACACCTTC.

At least ten counts were recorded for this clonotype. The CDR3, as DNA: TGTGCCATCCAGAGGCGGGGCGCCCGGGGTGAGCAGTTCTTC. This sequence encodes CAIQRRGARGEQFF. The J gene is TRBJ2-1, the V gene TRBV30, with TRBD2 as a possible D gene (6 bases). From germline, CDR1 is GTSNPN and CDR2 SVGIG (reference sequence). The V end was cut by 8 bases, the J end by 9 bases, with 23 bases between. This CDR3 has 14 residues. Full variable domain (rest looked up from reference TRBV30 and TRBJ2-1): SQTIHQWPATLVQPVGSPLSLECTVEGTSNPNLYWYRQAAGRGLQLLFYSVGIGQISSEVPQNLSASRPQDRQFILSSKKLLLSDSGFYLCAIQRRGARGEQFFGPGTRLTVL.

This clonotype was found many times. The chain couples TRBV5-8 to TRBJ2-1; 11 nucleotides align to TRBD2. Germline V CDR1 and CDR2: SGHTS, YDEGEE. V lost 3 bases and J lost 9; bases outside the gene matches: 5. This CDR3 region has 14 residues. Written as DNA, the CDR3 is TGTGCCAGCAGCTATAGCGGGGGGGCGGGTGAGCAGTTCTTC. This gives the protein CASSYSGGAGEQFF. The full variable domain, completed using reference TRBV5-8 and TRBJ2-1, is EAGVTQSPTHLIKTRGQQATLRCSPISGHTSVYWYQQALGLGLQFLLWYDEGEERNRGNFPPRFSGRQFPNYSSELNVNALELEDSALYLCASSYSGGAGEQFFGPGTRLTVL.

The sample holds a few counts of this clonotype. The rearrangement uses TRBV6-5 and TRBJ2-1; a possible D gene is TRBD2 (5 bases). The CDR3 covers 15 residues. Trimming cost V 0 bases and J 13 bases, with 19 bases left between them. From germline, CDR1 is MNHEY and CDR2 SVGAGI. CDR3 in DNA: TGTGCCAGCAGTTACTCGACTAACCAACCCTTCGCACAGTTCTTC. Protein: CASSYSTNQPFAQFF.

V is TRBV6-2 or TRBV6-3 and J is TRBJ2-5, with 14 bases that match TRBD2. Germline CDR1 and CDR2: MNHEY and SVGEGT. The length of the CDR3 is 17 residues. V shed 6 bases and J 5 bases; nucleotides not matched to a gene: 11. The CDR3 nucleotides read TGTGCCAGCAGCTACCCGACTAGCGGGGGGGCCGCGGAGACCCAGTACTTC. This gives the protein CASSYPTSGGAAETQYF.